The 5 T cell receptor beta chains below come from one sample, sequenced in a study of T cell repertoires in cytomegalovirus infection. TCRdb fed the reads into MiXCR, producing one record per CDR3 protein. The repertoire holds approximately 730,000 distinct CDR3 sequences, about 28% seen once, with 13% in the top ten. Antigens of these TCRs are unknown. Source: cultured CD8+ T cells from PBMCs, taken from culture after CMV antigen stimulation. All receptors come from a human donor in good health (CMV status not recorded). Some clones in this sample may be carry-over from other donors' samples.

The rearrangement joins TRBV6-5 to TRBJ1-2; 8 positions match TRBD1. The V and J ends lost 6 bases and 2 bases, in that order; junction bases with no gene match: 5. CDR1 and CDR2 from the germline V gene are MNHEY and SVGAGI. The CDR3 is made up of 14 amino acids. CDR3 coding DNA: TGTGCCAGCAGCCCGACAGGGGCCAACTATGGCTACACCTTC. Protein sequence: CASSPTGANYGYTF.

This rearrangement joins TRBV5-6 to TRBJ1-6, with unresolved D. CDR3 length equals 14 residues. CDR1 and CDR2 from the germline V gene are SGHDT and YYEEEE. The V gene lost 2 bases and the J gene lost 7 bases, with 10 bases spanning the gap. CDR3 in amino acids: CASSFGEGNSPLHF. CDR3 coding DNA: TGTGCCAGCAGCTTTGGGGAAGGGAATTCACCCCTCCACTTT.

V is TRBV6-2 or TRBV6-3 and J is TRBJ2-7; a possible D gene is TRBD2 (6 bases). This CDR3 contains 15 residues. Germline V lookup: CDR1 MNHEY, CDR2 SVGEGT. Deletions cut 4 bases from V and 2 bases from J, with 15 bases between. CDR3 sequence (DNA): TGTGCCAGCAGTTTGGAGGGGCCTACTCCCTACGAGCAGTACGTC. Amino acids: CASSLEGPTPYEQYV.

The chain employs TRBV4-1 and TRBJ2-7; no firm D call. The CDR3 contains 12 residues. V gave up 5 bases and J gave up 3 bases, with 8 bases separating them. Germline V CDR1 and CDR2: MGHRA, YSYEKL. CDR3 DNA: TGCGCCAGCAGCAAATCAGACTACGAGCAGTACTTC. Its protein is CASSKSDYEQYF.

This clonotype has at least ten counts. The chain has TRBV7-8 and TRBJ2-1, with unresolved D. Germline-derived CDR1 and CDR2 are SGHVS and FQNEAQ. With 0 bases removed from V and 10 bases from J, the gap between germline ends came to 7 bases. CDR3 size: 12 residues. The CDR3 DNA sequence: TGTGCCAGCAGCTTAGCCGCCGAGGAGCAGTTCTTC. Translating it yields CASSLAAEEQFF.